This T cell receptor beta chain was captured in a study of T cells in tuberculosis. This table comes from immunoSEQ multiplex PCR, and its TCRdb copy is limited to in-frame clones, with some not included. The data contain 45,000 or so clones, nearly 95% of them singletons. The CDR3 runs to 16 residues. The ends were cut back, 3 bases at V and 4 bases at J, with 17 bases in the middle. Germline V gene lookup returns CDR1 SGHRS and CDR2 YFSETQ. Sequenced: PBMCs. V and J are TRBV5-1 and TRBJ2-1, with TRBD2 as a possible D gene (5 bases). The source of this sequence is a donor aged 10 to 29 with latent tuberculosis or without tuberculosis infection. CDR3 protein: CASSSEGSPLYNEQFF. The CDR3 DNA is TGCGCCAGCAGCTCAGAGGGATCCCCTTTGTACAATGAGCAGTTCTTC.